The sequence of this T cell receptor (beta chain) was determined in a study of human T cells and chemical hapten exposure. V lost 4 bases to trimming and J lost 10 bases, with 17 bases between them. The germline CDR1 and CDR2 sequences are MNHNY and SVGAGI (reference sequence). This CDR3 contains 15 residues. MiXCR was run by TCRdb on the RACE reads, yielding one entry per CDR3 protein. The sample comprises tens of thousands of distinct CDR3 sequences, over 8% of which are singletons, and roughly 13% rests with the top ten. The time point was: pre-sensitization, week 0. Treatment in this sample: therapeutic diphenylcyclopropenone sensitization with weekly scalp DPC. This clonotype was counted ten times or more.

The receptor's source is a woman in her 40s with alopecia areata. Some clones in this sample may be carry-over from other donors' samples. The rearrangement links TRBV6-6 to TRBJ1-6; no definite D call. Here the sequenced sample was whole blood, taken in connection with sensitization to the hapten diphenylcyclopropenone (DPC). The CDR3 loop reads CASSWAVSQVSPLHF. For the CDR3, the DNA is TGTGCCAGCAGTTGGGCGGTGAGCCAGGTGTCACCCCTCCACTTT.